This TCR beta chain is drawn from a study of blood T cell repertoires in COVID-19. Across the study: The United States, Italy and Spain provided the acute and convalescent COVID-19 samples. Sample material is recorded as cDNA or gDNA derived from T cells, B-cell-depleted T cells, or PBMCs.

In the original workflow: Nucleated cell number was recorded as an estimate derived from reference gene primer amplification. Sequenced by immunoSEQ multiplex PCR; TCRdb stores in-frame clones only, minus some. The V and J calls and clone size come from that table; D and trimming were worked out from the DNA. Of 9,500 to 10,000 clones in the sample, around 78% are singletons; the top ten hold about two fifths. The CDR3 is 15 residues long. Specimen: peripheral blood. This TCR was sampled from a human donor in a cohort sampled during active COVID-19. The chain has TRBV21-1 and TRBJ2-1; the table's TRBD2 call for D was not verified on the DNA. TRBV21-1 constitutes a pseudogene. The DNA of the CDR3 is TGTGCCAGCAGCAAAGAAATCCGTAGGAGGGGTGAGCAGTTCTTC. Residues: CASSKEIRRRGEQFF.